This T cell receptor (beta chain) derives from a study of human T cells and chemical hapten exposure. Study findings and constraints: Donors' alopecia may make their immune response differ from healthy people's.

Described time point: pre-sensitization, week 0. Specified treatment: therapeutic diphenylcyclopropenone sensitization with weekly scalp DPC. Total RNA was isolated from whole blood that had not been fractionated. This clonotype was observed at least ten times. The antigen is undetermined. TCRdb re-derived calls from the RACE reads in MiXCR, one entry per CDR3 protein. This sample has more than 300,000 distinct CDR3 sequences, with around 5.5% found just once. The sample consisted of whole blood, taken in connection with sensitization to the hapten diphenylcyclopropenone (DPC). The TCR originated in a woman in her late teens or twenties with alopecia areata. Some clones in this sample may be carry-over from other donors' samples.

In nucleotides, the CDR3 is TGTGCCAGCAGTCTCCGATCGTCGGAGGGAGAGTGGAACTATGGCTACACCTTC. Residues: CASSLRSSEGEWNYGYTF. The chain couples TRBV6-2 or TRBV6-3 to TRBJ1-2; the D is unclear. V lost 5 bases and J lost 2, with 24 bases in between. Germline CDR1 reads MNHEY; CDR2 reads SVGEGT. The CDR3 has 18 amino acids.